This entry lists 19 T cell receptor beta chains sequenced from one sample in a study of shared clonotypes between healthy human individuals. TCRdb keeps only in-frame clones here, not all; method: immunoSEQ multiplex PCR. The sample lists some 900,000 clones; less than 85% were seen once. Sequencing was performed on memory CD4+ T cells sorted from blood. As for subset: CD45RA-negative fraction. These receptors originate from a man younger than 35 in good health.

The chain is built from TRBV9 and TRBJ1-3, with 7 bases aligning to TRBD1. Unmatched junction bases numbered 9, after V lost 3 bases and J lost 0 bases. CDR3 size: 17 residues. CDR1 and CDR2 from the germline V gene are SGDLS and YYNGEE. CDR3 loop: CASSEGGQFLSGNTIYF. CDR3 sequence (DNA): TGTGCCAGCAGCGAGGGGGGACAGTTCCTCTCTGGAAACACCATATATTTT. Full variable domain (outside the CDR3, taken from reference TRBV9 and TRBJ1-3): DSGVTQTPKHLITATGQRVTLRCSPRSGDLSVYWYQQSLDQGLQFLIQYYNGEERAKGNILERFSAQQFPDLHSELNLSSLELGDSALYFCASSEGGQFLSGNTIYFGEGSWLTVV.

V and J are TRBV19 and TRBJ2-3; 7 nucleotides match TRBD1. This CDR3 comprises 12 residues. The germline V gene encodes CDR1 LNHDA and CDR2 SQIVND (reference sequence). Unmatched junction bases numbered 13, after V lost 8 bases and J lost 14 bases. CDR3 DNA sequence: TGTGCCAGTGGCCACGTTGGGACAGTTGGGTATTTT. The encoded protein is CASGHVGTVGYF.

This rearrangement joins TRBV7-3 to TRBJ2-7; D not resolved. The CDR3 covers 14 residues. V lost 6 bases and J lost 0, with 12 bases in between. Germline V lookup: CDR1 SGHTA, CDR2 FQGTGA. The CDR3 region is CASSYRWSSYEQYF. Here the CDR3 DNA reads TGTGCCAGCAGTTATCGGTGGAGCTCCTACGAGCAGTACTTC.

The chain couples TRBV30 to TRBJ2-5; D call uncertain. The CDR3 totals 14 residues. Trimming left V 2 bases short and J 4 bases short, with 14 bases between. In germline, CDR1 is GTSNPN, CDR2 SVGIG (reference sequence). CDR3 amino acids: CAWSSITPGETQYF. The CDR3 DNA reads TGTGCCTGGAGTTCTATCACCCCGGGAGAGACCCAGTACTTC. The full variable domain, completed using reference TRBV30 and TRBJ2-5, is SQTIHQWPATLVQPVGSPLSLECTVEGTSNPNLYWYRQAAGRGLQLLFYSVGIGQISSEVPQNLSASRPQDRQFILSSKKLLLSDSGFYLCAWSSITPGETQYFGPGTRLLVL.

In this sample, this clone turned up a few times. V is TRBV10-2 and J is TRBJ2-7; D might be TRBD2 (6 bases). The CDR3 consists of 13 residues. Deletions cut 6 bases from V and 3 bases from J, with 12 bases between. Germline values: CDR1 WSHSY, CDR2 SAAADI. Written as DNA, the CDR3 is TGCGCCAGCAGCCGGGGGATAGACTACGAGCAGTACTTC. It yields the protein CASSRGIDYEQYF.

This clone was picked up many times. This CDR3 is also generated by other DNA sequences in the sample. This chain joins TRBV28 and TRBJ1-5; D is possibly TRBD1 (5 bases). Trimming cost V 6 bases and J 1 base, with 7 bases left between them. The CDR3 spans 13 residues. Germline CDR1 reads MDHEN; CDR2 reads SYDVKM. The CDR3 reads CASSRDSNQPQHF. The CDR3 bases are TGTGCCAGCAGCCGGGACAGCAATCAGCCCCAGCATTTT.

The chain joins TRBV4-2 to TRBJ2-1; maybe TRBD2 (7 bases). This CDR3 region has 19 residues. The germline gives CDR1 LGHNA, CDR2 YNFKEQ. Trimming removed 0 bases at V and 0 bases at J, with 18 bases between. CDR3 amino acids: CASSQDLGGGGISYNEQFF. The CDR3 DNA is TGTGCCAGCAGCCAAGATCTGGGGGGAGGGGGTATCTCCTACAATGAGCAGTTCTTC.

This chain joins TRBV30 and TRBJ2-3; TRBD1 might be the D (5 bases). The CDR3 loop spans 15 amino acids. Germline lookup yields CDR1 GTSNPN and CDR2 SVGIG (reference sequence). V was clipped by 1 base and J by 0 bases, with 11 bases between them. In DNA form, the CDR3 reads TGTGCCTGGAGTGGCCCAGGGTGGAGCACAGATACGCAGTATTTT. Residues: CAWSGPGWSTDTQYF.

A remark on this clone: A read error may produce the germline difference seen at one junction end. The chain combines TRBV7-7 with TRBJ2-1; 10 bases agree with TRBD2. The CDR3 is made up of 15 amino acids. Germline-derived CDR1 and CDR2 are SSHAT and FNYEAQ (reference sequence). The CDR3: CASSPRLAGVNEQFF. Here the CDR3 DNA reads TGTGCTAGCAGCCCCCGCCTAGCGGGAGTGAATGAGCAGTTCTTC. Variable domain in full (rest from reference TRBV7-7 and TRBJ2-1): GAGVSQSPRYKVTKRGQDVTLRCDPISSHATLYWYQQALGQGPEFLTYFNYEAQPDKSGLPSDRFSAERPEGSISTLTIQRTEQRDSAMYRCASSPRLAGVNEQFFGPGTRLTVL.

The rearrangement links TRBV5-6 to TRBJ2-7; D perhaps matches TRBD1 (6 bases). There are 15 residues in the CDR3. V was clipped by 4 bases and J by 2 bases, with 16 bases between them. Germline values: CDR1 SGHDT, CDR2 YYEEEE. The CDR3 here is CASSTDGTPPYEQYF. The CDR3 DNA reads TGTGCCAGCAGCACCGACGGGACACCTCCCTACGAGCAGTACTTC.

The chain carries TRBV27 and TRBJ2-1, with D possibly being TRBD1 or TRBD2 (5 bases each). Germline V gene sequence: CDR1 MNHEY, CDR2 SMNVEV (reference sequence). The length of the CDR3 is 13 residues. V lost 6 bases and J lost 10, with 16 bases in between. CDR3 sequence: CASRRERWGEQFF. The CDR3 nucleotides are TGTGCCAGCAGAAGGGAGCGCTGGGGCGAGCAGTTCTTC.

The CDR3 region is CATSRDDAVDTEAFF. Written as DNA, the CDR3 is TGTGCCACCAGCAGAGATGATGCGGTGGACACTGAAGCTTTCTTT. The chain joins TRBV15 to TRBJ1-1; unclear D gene. Germline V gene sequence: CDR1 LNHNV, CDR2 YYDKDF (reference sequence). Trimming left V 0 bases short and J 3 bases short, with 11 bases between. The CDR3 totals 15 residues.

In its sample, this clone was seen a few times. CDR3 sequence reads: CASSVSGGQGVEKLFF. The CDR3 DNA reads TGTGCCAGCAGCGTATCGGGAGGACAGGGGGTTGAAAAACTGTTTTTT. The rearrangement uses TRBV9 and TRBJ1-4; the match to TRBD1 covers 10 bases. Germline-derived CDR1 and CDR2 are SGDLS and YYNGEE. This CDR3 is 16 amino acids long. V gave up 1 base and J gave up 7 bases; unmatched junction bases: 7.

The gene calls are TRBV4-1 and TRBJ2-3; possibly TRBD2 for D (6 bases). The CDR3 is made up of 16 amino acids. The V and J ends lost 0 bases and 5 bases respectively, with 15 bases between them. Germline CDR1 MGHRA, CDR2 YSYEKL. The CDR3 sequence is CASSQEGGSRKDTQYF. CDR3 nucleotide sequence: TGCGCCAGCAGCCAAGAAGGAGGGAGCCGAAAAGATACGCAGTATTTT.

J is TRBJ1-2 and V is TRBV5-6, with TRBD1 as a possible D gene (5 bases). This CDR3 has 18 amino acids. With 1 base removed from V and 6 bases from J, the gap between germline ends came to 25 bases. Looked up from germline, CDR1 is SGHDT and CDR2 is YYEEEE. The CDR3 nucleotides read TGTGCCAGCAGCTTGTGGGATAACCTGGGGGACTCGGGGGATGGCTACACCTTC. Its translation: CASSLWDNLGDSGDGYTF.

The chain uses TRBV2 and TRBJ1-1, with a possible D match to TRBD1 (5 bases). CDR1 and CDR2 (germline): SNHLY, FYNNEI. Trimming left V 8 bases short and J 4 bases short, with 8 bases between. CDR3 length equals 11 residues. The CDR3 loop reads CASGQGTEAFF. For the CDR3, the DNA is TGTGCCAGCGGGCAGGGCACTGAAGCTTTCTTT. Full variable domain (missing parts from reference TRBV2 and TRBJ1-1): EPEVTQTPSHQVTQMGQEVILRCVPISNHLYFYWYRQILGQKVEFLVSFYNNEISEKSEIFDDQFSVERPDGSNFTLKIRSTKLEDSAMYFCASGQGTEAFFGQGTRLTVV.

The rearrangement links TRBV7-2 to TRBJ2-4; D unresolved. V lost 1 base and J lost 1, with 8 bases in between. CDR3 length equals 15 residues. Per germline, CDR1 SGHTA and CDR2 FQGNSA. CDR3 coding DNA: TGTGCCAGCAGCTTAGTCGGGTCCGCCAAAAACATTCAGTACTTC. Translated: CASSLVGSAKNIQYF.

This rearrangement joins TRBV10-3 to TRBJ1-2, with D possibly matching TRBD1 (6 bases). Germline CDR1 is ENHRY and CDR2 is SYGVKD. This CDR3 is built from 11 residues. Trimming stripped 6 bases from V and 7 bases from J, with 9 bases between. The CDR3, as DNA: TGTGCCATCAGCCGACAGGCTGGCTACACCTTC. Residues: CAISRQAGYTF.

This chain joins TRBV9 and TRBJ1-2, with 11 nucleotides matching TRBD1. The V gene's germline CDR1 is SGDLS and CDR2 YYNGEE. The V gene end was trimmed by 4 bases and the J gene end by 0 bases; junction bases not matched to a gene: 23. CDR3 size: 22 residues. The CDR3 is CASSTPWDRGALSPMPNYGYTF. CDR3 nucleotides: TGTGCCAGCAGCACCCCCTGGGACAGGGGGGCGCTTTCCCCTATGCCTAACTATGGCTACACCTTC. Full variable domain (outside the CDR3, taken from reference TRBV9 and TRBJ1-2): DSGVTQTPKHLITATGQRVTLRCSPRSGDLSVYWYQQSLDQGLQFLIQYYNGEERAKGNILERFSAQQFPDLHSELNLSSLELGDSALYFCASSTPWDRGALSPMPNYGYTFGSGTRLTVV.